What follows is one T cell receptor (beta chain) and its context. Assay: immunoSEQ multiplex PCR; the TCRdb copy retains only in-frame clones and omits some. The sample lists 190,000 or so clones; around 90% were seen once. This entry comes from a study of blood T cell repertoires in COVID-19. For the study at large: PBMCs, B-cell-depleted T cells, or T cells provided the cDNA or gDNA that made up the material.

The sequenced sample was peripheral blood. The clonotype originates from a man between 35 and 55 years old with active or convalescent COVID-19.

In nucleotides, the CDR3 is TGTGCCAGCAGCGTGGGGACAGGGGGCCGGGGAGAAAAACTGTTTTTT. Translating gives CASSVGTGGRGEKLFF. The chain has TRBV9 and TRBJ1-4; 12 nucleotides agree with TRBD1. The CDR3 is made up of 16 amino acids. Germline values: CDR1 SGDLS, CDR2 YYNGEE. V was clipped by 2 bases and J by 8 bases; unmatched bases: 7.